This TCR beta chain originates from a study of monozygotic twins with inflammatory bowel disease. A 6-nucleotide sample barcode was carried by the UMIs, which template switching added. TCRdb reprocessed the 5' RACE reads; each CDR3 protein has one entry and no DNA is given. The sample includes a few hundred thousand distinct CDR3 sequences. Notes on the study in general: Especially with disease activity, IBD patients shared fewer clonotypes with others than healthy twins did. IBD patients showed reduced TCRbeta diversity (inverse Simpson) versus healthy co-twins.

The CDR3 loop spans 13 amino acids. Germline V gives CDR1 MGHDK, CDR2 SYGVNS. In the case of this clonotype: Antigen specificity is unknown.

The TCR comes from a human donor with ulcerative colitis or Crohn's disease, or a healthy co-twin of an affected twin (not recorded which). The sample consisted of blood. The gene calls are TRBV25-1 and TRBJ2-5. CDR3 region: CASQNWEQGTQYF.